The clone carrying this T cell receptor beta chain was picked up one time. The data stem from a study of blood T cell repertoires in COVID-19. Overall study context: Samples taken during acute and convalescent COVID-19 were collected in the United States, Italy and Spain. PBMCs, B-cell-depleted T cells, or T cells were the source of the cDNA or gDNA that made up the material.

CDR1 is KGHSH and CDR2 is LQKENI in the germline V gene. Trimming took 3 bases from V and 4 from J, leaving 15 bases between them. This CDR3 is 15 amino acids long. In the original workflow: By means of reference gene primer amplification, nucleated cell counts were estimated. Only in-frame clones appear in the TCRdb table, and some are missing; sequencing was by immunoSEQ multiplex PCR. V, J and clone size are those of that table, while D and trimming were read from the DNA. The sample gives some 180,000 clones, around 83% of which show up once; approximately 18% is in the top ten. V gene TRBV18 combines with J gene TRBJ1-1; a weak D match, TRBD1 (6 bases). The sequence derives from a woman in her sixties or seventies who had recovered from COVID-19. The material sequenced was peripheral blood. The CDR3 loop reads CASSPGGARGTEAFF. For the CDR3, the DNA is TGTGCCAGCTCACCGGGGGGGGCGCGGGGCACTGAAGCTTTCTTT.